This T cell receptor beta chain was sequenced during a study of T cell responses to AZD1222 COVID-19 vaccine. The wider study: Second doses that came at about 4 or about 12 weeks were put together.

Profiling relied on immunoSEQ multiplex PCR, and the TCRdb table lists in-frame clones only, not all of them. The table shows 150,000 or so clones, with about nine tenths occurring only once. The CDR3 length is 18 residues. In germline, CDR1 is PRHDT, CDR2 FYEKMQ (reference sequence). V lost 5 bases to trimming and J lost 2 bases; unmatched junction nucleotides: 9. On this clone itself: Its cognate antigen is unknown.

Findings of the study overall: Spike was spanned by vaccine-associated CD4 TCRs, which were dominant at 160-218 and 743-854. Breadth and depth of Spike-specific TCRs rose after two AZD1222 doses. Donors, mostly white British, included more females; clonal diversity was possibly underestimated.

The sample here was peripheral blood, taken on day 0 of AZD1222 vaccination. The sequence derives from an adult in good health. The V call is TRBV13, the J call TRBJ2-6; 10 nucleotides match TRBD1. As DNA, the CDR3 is TGTGCCAGCAGCCCAGGGAGGGGACAGGGGACTGGGGCCAACGTCCTGACTTTC. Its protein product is CASSPGRGQGTGANVLTF.